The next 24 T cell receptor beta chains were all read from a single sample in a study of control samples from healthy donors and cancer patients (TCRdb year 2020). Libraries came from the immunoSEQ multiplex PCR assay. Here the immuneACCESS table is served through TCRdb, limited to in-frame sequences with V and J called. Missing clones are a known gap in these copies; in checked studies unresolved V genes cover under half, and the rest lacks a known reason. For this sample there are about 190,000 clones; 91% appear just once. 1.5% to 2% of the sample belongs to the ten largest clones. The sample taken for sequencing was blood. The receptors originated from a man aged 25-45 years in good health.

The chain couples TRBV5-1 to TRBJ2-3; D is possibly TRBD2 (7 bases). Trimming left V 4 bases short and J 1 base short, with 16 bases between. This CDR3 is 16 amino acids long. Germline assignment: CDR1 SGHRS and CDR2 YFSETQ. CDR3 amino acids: CASSPGGGSRTDTQYF. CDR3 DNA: TGCGCCAGCAGCCCTGGGGGGGGCAGCCGCACAGATACGCAGTATTTT. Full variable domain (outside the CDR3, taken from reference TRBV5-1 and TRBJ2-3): KAGVTQTPRYLIKTRGQQVTLSCSPISGHRSVSWYQQTPGQGLQFLFEYFSETQRNKGNFPGRFSGRQFSNSRSEMNVSTLELGDSALYLCASSPGGGSRTDTQYFGPGTRLTVL.

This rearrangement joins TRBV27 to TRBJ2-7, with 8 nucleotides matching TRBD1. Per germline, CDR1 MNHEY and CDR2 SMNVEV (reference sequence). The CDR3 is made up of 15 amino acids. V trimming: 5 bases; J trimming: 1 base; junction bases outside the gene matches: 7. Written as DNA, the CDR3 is TGTGCCAGCAGTACCCCGGGACAGGCGTCCTACGAGCAGTACTTC. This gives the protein CASSTPGQASYEQYF.

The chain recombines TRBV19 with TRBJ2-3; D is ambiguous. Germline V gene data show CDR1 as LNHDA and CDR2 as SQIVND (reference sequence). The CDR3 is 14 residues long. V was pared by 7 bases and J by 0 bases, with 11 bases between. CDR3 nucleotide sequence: TGTGCCAGTAATCCAGGTTATAGCACAGATACGCAGTATTTT. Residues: CASNPGYSTDTQYF.

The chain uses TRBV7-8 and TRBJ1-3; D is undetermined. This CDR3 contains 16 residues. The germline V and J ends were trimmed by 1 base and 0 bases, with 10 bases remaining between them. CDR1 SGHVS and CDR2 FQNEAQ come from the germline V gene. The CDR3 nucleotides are TGTGCCAGCAGCTTAGGGGGAGCGAGCTCTGGAAACACCATATATTTT. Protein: CASSLGGASSGNTIYF.

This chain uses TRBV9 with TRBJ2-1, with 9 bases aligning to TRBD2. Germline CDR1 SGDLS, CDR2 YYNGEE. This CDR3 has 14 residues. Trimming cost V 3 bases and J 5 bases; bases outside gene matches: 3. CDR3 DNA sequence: TGTGCCAGCAGCGGGAGACTAGCGGACAATGAGCAGTTCTTC. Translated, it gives CASSGRLADNEQFF.

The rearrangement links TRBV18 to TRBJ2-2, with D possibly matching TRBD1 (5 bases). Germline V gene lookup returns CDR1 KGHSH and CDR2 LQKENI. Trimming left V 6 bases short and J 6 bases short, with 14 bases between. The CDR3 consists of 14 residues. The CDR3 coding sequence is TGTGCCAGCTCCCTCAAAGACAGCGCCGGGGAGCTGTTTTTT. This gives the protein CASSLKDSAGELFF. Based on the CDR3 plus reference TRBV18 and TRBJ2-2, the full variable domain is NAGVMQNPRHLVRRRGQEARLRCSPMKGHSHVYWYRQLPEEGLKFMVYLQKENIIDESGMPKERFSAEFPKEGPSILRIQQVVRGDSAAYFCASSLKDSAGELFFGEGSRLTVL.

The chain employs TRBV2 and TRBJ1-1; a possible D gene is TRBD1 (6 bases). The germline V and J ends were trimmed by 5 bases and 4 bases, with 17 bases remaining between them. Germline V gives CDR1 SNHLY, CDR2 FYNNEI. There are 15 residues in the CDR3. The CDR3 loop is CASSPETGLSTEAFF. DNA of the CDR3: TGTGCCAGCAGTCCAGAGACAGGCCTGAGCACTGAAGCTTTCTTT. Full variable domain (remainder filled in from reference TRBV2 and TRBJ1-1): EPEVTQTPSHQVTQMGQEVILRCVPISNHLYFYWYRQILGQKVEFLVSFYNNEISEKSEIFDDQFSVERPDGSNFTLKIRSTKLEDSAMYFCASSPETGLSTEAFFGQGTRLTVV.

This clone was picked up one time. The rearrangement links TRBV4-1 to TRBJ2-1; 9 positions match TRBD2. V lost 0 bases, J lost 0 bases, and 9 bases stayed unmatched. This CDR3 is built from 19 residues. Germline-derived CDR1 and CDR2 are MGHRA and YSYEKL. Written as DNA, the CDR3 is TGCGCCAGCAGCCAAGACCCAGCGGGGGGCCTCCACTCCTACAATGAGCAGTTCTTC. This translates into CASSQDPAGGLHSYNEQFF.

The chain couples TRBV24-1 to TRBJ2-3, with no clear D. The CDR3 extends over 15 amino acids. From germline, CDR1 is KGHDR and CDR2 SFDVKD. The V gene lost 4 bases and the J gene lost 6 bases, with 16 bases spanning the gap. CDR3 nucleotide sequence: TGTGCCACCAGTGACGCTGCGGACGCCCGCGATACGCAGTATTTT. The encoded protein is CATSDAADARDTQYF.

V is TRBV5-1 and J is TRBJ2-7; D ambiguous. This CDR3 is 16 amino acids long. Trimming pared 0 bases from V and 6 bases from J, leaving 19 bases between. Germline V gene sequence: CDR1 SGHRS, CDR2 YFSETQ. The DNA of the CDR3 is TGCGCCAGCAGCTTGGTCGGGTGGGGTCCGGAAGGCGAGCAGTACTTC. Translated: CASSLVGWGPEGEQYF.

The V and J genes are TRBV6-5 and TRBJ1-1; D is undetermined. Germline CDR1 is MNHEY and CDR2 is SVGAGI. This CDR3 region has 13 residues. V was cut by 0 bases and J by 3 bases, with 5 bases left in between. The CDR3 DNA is TGTGCCAGCAGTTACTCGGAGTACACTGAAGCTTTCTTT. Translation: CASSYSEYTEAFF.

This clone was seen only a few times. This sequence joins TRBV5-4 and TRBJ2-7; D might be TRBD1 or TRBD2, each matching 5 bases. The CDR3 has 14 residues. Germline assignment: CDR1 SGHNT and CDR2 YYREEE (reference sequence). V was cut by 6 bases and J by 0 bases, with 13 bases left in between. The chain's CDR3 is CASTEGRSSYEQYF. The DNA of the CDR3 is TGTGCCAGCACCGAGGGACGGTCCTCCTACGAGCAGTACTTC.

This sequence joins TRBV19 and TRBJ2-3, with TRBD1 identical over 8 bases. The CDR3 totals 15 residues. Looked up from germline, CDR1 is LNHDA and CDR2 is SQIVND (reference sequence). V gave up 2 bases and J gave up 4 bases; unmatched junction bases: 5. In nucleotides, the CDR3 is TGTGCCAGTAGTATAACCCCAGGGGGCCCAGATACGCAGTATTTT. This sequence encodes CASSITPGGPDTQYF.

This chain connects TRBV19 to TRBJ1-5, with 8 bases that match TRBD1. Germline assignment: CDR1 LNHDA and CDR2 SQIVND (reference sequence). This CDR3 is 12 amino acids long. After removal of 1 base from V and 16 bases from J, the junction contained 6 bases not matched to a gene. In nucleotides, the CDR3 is TGTGCCAGTAGTATAGGAGACAGGGGTAGCCATTTT. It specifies CASSIGDRGSHF.

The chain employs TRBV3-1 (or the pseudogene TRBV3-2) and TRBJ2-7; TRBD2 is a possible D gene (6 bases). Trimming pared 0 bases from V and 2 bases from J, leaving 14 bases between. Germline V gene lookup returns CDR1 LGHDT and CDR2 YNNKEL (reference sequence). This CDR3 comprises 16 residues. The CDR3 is CASSQDVGGFAYEQYF. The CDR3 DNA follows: TGTGCCAGCAGCCAAGATGTGGGGGGTTTTGCCTACGAGCAGTACTTC.

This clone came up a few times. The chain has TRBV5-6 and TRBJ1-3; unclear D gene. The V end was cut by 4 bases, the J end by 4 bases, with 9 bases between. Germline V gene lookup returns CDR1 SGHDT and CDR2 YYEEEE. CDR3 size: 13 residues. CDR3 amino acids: CASSPKRGNTIYF. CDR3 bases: TGTGCCAGCAGCCCAAAGCGAGGAAACACCATATATTTT.

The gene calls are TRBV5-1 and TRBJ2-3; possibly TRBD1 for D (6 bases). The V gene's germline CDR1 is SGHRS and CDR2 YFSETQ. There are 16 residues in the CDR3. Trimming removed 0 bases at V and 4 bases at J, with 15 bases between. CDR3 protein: CASSLAGHSVPDTQYF. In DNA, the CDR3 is TGCGCCAGCAGCTTGGCGGGACACAGTGTCCCAGATACGCAGTATTTT.

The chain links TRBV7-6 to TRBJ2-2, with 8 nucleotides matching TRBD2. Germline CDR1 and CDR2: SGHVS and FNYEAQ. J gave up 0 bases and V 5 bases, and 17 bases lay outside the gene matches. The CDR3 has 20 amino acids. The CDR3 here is CASSRNWRTSGGPNTGELFF. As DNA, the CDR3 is TGTGCCAGCAGCCGGAATTGGAGGACCAGCGGGGGACCGAACACCGGGGAGCTGTTTTTT. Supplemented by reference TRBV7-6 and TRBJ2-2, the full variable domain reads GAGVSQSPRYKVTKRGQDVALRCDPISGHVSLYWYRQALGQGPEFLTYFNYEAQQDKSGLPNDRFSAERPEGSISTLTIQRTEQRDSAMYRCASSRNWRTSGGPNTGELFFGEGSRLTVL.

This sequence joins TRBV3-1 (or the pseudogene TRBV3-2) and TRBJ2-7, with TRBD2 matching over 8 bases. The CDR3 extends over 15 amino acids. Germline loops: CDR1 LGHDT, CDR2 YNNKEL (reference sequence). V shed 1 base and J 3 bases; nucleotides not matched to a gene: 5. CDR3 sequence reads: CASSQARGGIYEQYF. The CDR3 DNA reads TGTGCCAGCAGCCAAGCACGGGGGGGAATCTACGAGCAGTACTTC.

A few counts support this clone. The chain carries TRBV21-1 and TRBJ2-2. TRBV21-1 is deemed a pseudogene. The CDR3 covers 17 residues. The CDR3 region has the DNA TGTGCCAGCAGCAAAGAGAGAGGGGGGCCTAACACCGGGGAGCTGTTTTTT. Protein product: CASSKERGGPNTGELFF.

The CDR3 spells CASSELAGGWLSYEQFF. For the CDR3, the DNA is TGTGCCAGCAGTGAGCTAGCGGGGGGATGGTTGTCCTATGAGCAGTTCTTC. The V call is TRBV6-1, the J call TRBJ2-1; 11 positions agree with TRBD2. With V trimmed by 3 bases and J by 8 bases, 12 bases remained unmatched. The germline gives CDR1 MNHNS, CDR2 SASEGT. The CDR3 sequence is 17 residues long.

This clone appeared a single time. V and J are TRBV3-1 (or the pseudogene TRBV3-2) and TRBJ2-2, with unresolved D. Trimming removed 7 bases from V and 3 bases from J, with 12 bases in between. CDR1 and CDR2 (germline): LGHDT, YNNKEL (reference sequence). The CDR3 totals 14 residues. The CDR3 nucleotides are TGTGCCAGCACTCGTGCCATGTACACCGGGGAGCTGTTTTTT. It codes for CASTRAMYTGELFF.

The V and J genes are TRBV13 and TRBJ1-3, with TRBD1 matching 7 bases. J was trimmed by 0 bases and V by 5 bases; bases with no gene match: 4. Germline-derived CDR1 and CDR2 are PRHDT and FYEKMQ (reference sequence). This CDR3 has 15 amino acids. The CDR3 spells CASSARTGSGNTIYF. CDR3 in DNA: TGTGCCAGCAGCGCCCGGACAGGCTCTGGAAACACCATATATTTT.

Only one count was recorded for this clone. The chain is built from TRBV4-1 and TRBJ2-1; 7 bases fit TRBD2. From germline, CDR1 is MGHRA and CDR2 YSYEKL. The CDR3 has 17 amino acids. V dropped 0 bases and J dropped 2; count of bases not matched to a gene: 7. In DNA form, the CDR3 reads TGCGCCAGCAGCCAAGACGAAGCTAGCGGCACCTACAATGAGCAGTTCTTC. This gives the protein CASSQDEASGTYNEQFF.